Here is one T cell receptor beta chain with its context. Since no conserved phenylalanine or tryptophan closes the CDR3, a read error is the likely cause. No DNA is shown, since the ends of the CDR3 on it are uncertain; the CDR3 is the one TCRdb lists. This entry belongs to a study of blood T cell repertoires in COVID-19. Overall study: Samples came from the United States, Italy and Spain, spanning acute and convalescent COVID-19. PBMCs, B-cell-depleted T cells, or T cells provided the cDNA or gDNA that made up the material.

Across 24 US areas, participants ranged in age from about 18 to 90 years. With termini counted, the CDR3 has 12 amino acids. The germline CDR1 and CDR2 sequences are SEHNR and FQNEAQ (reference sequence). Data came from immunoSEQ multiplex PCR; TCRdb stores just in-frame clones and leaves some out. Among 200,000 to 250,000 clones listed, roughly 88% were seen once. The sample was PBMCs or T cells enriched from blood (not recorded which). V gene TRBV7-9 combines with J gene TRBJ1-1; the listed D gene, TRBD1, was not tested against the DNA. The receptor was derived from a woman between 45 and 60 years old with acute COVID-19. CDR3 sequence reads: CASSLDLRDRID.